This T cell receptor beta chain comes out of a study of blood T cell repertoires in COVID-19. About the research overall: The United States, Italy and Spain were the sources of the acute and convalescent COVID-19 samples. The cDNA or gDNA used as material had been derived from T cells, B-cell-depleted T cells, or PBMCs.

Trimming left V 1 base short and J 2 bases short, with 9 bases between. Germline V lookup: CDR1 SGHVS, CDR2 FQNEAQ. This CDR3 is 15 amino acids long. Libraries were prepared by immunoSEQ multiplex PCR; TCRdb keeps only in-frame clonotypes and omits some of them. Among 50,000 to 70,000 clones listed, 60% to 85% were seen once. This TCR was sampled from a human donor in a cohort sampled during active COVID-19. This rearrangement joins TRBV7-8 to TRBJ1-3, with a tentative D call TRBD1 (5 bases). What was sequenced was peripheral blood. CDR3 amino acids: CASSLGRATGNTIYF. CDR3 bases: TGTGCCAGCAGCTTAGGCAGGGCAACTGGAAACACCATATATTTT.